These 13 T cell receptor beta chains were sequenced from one sample in a study of T cells in Graves' hyperthyroidism and ophthalmopathy. RNA transcripts gave rise to amplified TCR beta CDR3 regions. RT-PCR in the first round (using the HTBI primer set) targeted the TCR CDR3. TCRdb re-derived calls from the multiplex PCR reads in MiXCR, one entry per CDR3 protein. The profile shows 300,000 to 450,000 distinct CDR3 sequences, less than 20% of them singletons. Sequenced material: blood. These receptors were taken from a young man with Graves' ophthalmopathy.

This clonotype was picked up a small number of times. The chain has TRBV5-1 and TRBJ2-2, with a weak D call TRBD1 (6 bases). There are 14 residues in the CDR3. Germline V CDR1 and CDR2: SGHRS, YFSETQ. Trimming pared 2 bases from V and 6 bases from J, leaving 11 bases between. The CDR3 loop is CASSLQGPPGELFF. The CDR3 DNA reads as TGCGCCAGCAGCTTACAGGGTCCACCCGGGGAGCTGTTTTTT.

This clonotype has a handful of counts. The gene calls are TRBV7-9 and TRBJ1-2; 7 bases fit TRBD1. The CDR3 length is 13 residues. V lost 0 bases, J lost 6 bases, and 1 base stayed unmatched. Germline V lookup: CDR1 SEHNR, CDR2 FQNEAQ (reference sequence). The CDR3 is CASSLAQGDGYTF. The CDR3, as DNA: TGTGCCAGCAGCTTAGCCCAGGGGGATGGCTACACCTTC. Based on the CDR3 plus reference TRBV7-9 and TRBJ1-2, the full variable domain is DTGVSQNPRHKITKRGQNVTFRCDPISEHNRLYWYRQTLGQGPEFLTYFQNEAQLEKSRLLSDRFSAERPKGSFSTLEIQRTEQGDSAMYLCASSLAQGDGYTFGSGTRLTVV.

The chain is built from TRBV7-9 and TRBJ2-5; no clear D. Trimming shortened V by 6 bases and J by 2 bases, and 22 bases separated the two germline ends. Germline CDR1 is SEHNR and CDR2 is FQNEAQ (reference sequence). CDR3 length: 17 amino acids. CDR3 sequence: CASSTPAGFSWQETQYF. The CDR3 DNA is TGTGCCAGCAGTACCCCGGCCGGTTTTTCCTGGCAAGAGACCCAGTACTTC.

The chain links TRBV5-1 to TRBJ1-4; a possible D gene is TRBD1 (6 bases). Between the trimmed V and J ends, which lost 4 bases and 8 bases, there was a span of 18 bases. Germline loops: CDR1 SGHRS, CDR2 YFSETQ. CDR3 size: 15 residues. CDR3 in DNA: TGCGCCAGCAGCAAGGACAGCCAACCGCTGGAAAAACTGTTTTTT. Protein sequence: CASSKDSQPLEKLFF.

J is TRBJ2-1 and V is TRBV7-3, with 16 bases matching TRBD2. Trimming removed 5 bases from V and 8 bases from J; junction bases left unmatched: 15. The CDR3 runs 19 residues. Germline V CDR1 and CDR2: SGHTA, FQGTGA. The CDR3, as DNA: TGTGCCAGCAGCGAAACCGGGACTAGCGGGGGGGCCAGGATCGATGAGCAGTTCTTC. It translates to CASSETGTSGGARIDEQFF.

This clonotype was detected a few times. The V and J genes are TRBV5-6 and TRBJ1-2; D is ambiguous. V shed 4 bases and J shed 5 bases, with 18 bases lying between them. Germline assignment: CDR1 SGHDT and CDR2 YYEEEE. The CDR3 is made up of 15 amino acids. CDR3 loop: CASSLGETKGYGYTF. The CDR3 DNA follows: TGTGCCAGCAGCCTGGGCGAGACAAAGGGTTATGGCTACACCTTC.

This clonotype was recorded at least ten times. V is TRBV18 and J is TRBJ2-4; 9 bases match TRBD1. Germline assignment: CDR1 KGHSH and CDR2 LQKENI. With 4 bases clipped from V and 6 bases from J, the junction kept 4 bases outside the gene matches. The CDR3 sequence is 14 residues long. The CDR3 DNA reads TGTGCCAGCTCACGACCGGGACAGGGAAACATTCAGTACTTC. Translation gives CASSRPGQGNIQYF.

This clonotype was picked up one time. A read error may be the cause here, since a much bigger clone is one base away. The chain joins TRBV5-1 to TRBJ2-7; possible D gene TRBD2, 5 bases. V lost 4 bases and J 4 bases, leaving 15 bases between the germline ends. The V gene's germline CDR1 is SGHRS and CDR2 YFSETQ. This CDR3 is 14 amino acids long. This chain's CDR3 is CASSLAPTSYEQYF. In DNA, the CDR3 is TGCGCCAGCAGCCTAGCCCCAACGTCATACGAGCAGTACTTC. The variable domain in full, with the rest retrieved from reference TRBV5-1 and TRBJ2-7, is KAGVTQTPRYLIKTRGQQVTLSCSPISGHRSVSWYQQTPGQGLQFLFEYFSETQRNKGNFPGRFSGRQFSNSRSEMNVSTLELGDSALYLCASSLAPTSYEQYFGPGTRLTVT.

This chain joins TRBV15 and TRBJ2-5, with D maybe TRBD1 (5 bases). Germline values: CDR1 LNHNV, CDR2 YYDKDF (reference sequence). The CDR3 is 14 residues long. V lost 1 base to trimming and J lost 5 bases, with 11 bases between them. CDR3 protein: CATSRAGMGETQYF. Here the CDR3 DNA reads TGTGCCACCAGCAGAGCAGGGATGGGCGAGACCCAGTACTTC.

This clonotype was picked up many times. The chain combines TRBV27 with TRBJ1-4; TRBD1 matches 8 bases. Unmatched junction bases numbered 4, after V lost 6 bases and J lost 1 base. The germline CDR1 and CDR2 sequences are MNHEY and SMNVEV (reference sequence). The CDR3 spans 15 residues. Here the CDR3 reads CASRRTGLTNEKLFF. CDR3 nucleotide sequence: TGTGCCAGCAGGCGGACAGGGTTAACTAATGAAAAACTGTTTTTT.

There are many counts of this clonotype. The chain uses TRBV7-9 and TRBJ2-3; D is possibly TRBD1 (6 bases). Trimming removed 4 bases at V and 0 bases at J, with 8 bases between. The CDR3 runs to 14 residues. Germline assignment: CDR1 SEHNR and CDR2 FQNEAQ (reference sequence). The CDR3 nucleotides read TGTGCCAGCAGCTACGGACAGAGCACAGATACGCAGTATTTT. Its protein product is CASSYGQSTDTQYF.

As to this clonotype: A much larger clone lies one base from this, so it may be a read error. V gene TRBV9 combines with J gene TRBJ1-4; tentative D call: TRBD1 (6 bases). The CDR3 is 15 residues long. CDR1 is SGDLS, CDR2 YYNGEE, per germline. DNA of the CDR3: TGTGTCAGCAGCGAAGGAGAGGGGGTATGGGAAAAACTGTTTTTT. Amino acids: CVSSEGEGVWEKLFF.

In this sample, this clonotype turned up a few times. V is TRBV11-2 and J is TRBJ2-7; D is unresolved. With 2 bases removed from V and 2 bases from J, the gap between germline ends came to 13 bases. The CDR3 length is 15 residues. Per the germline V gene, CDR1 is SGHAT and CDR2 is FQNNGV. Here the CDR3 DNA reads TGTGCCAGCAGCTTAAGTTCGGCAGCAACCTACGAGCAGTACTTC. Translation: CASSLSSAATYEQYF.